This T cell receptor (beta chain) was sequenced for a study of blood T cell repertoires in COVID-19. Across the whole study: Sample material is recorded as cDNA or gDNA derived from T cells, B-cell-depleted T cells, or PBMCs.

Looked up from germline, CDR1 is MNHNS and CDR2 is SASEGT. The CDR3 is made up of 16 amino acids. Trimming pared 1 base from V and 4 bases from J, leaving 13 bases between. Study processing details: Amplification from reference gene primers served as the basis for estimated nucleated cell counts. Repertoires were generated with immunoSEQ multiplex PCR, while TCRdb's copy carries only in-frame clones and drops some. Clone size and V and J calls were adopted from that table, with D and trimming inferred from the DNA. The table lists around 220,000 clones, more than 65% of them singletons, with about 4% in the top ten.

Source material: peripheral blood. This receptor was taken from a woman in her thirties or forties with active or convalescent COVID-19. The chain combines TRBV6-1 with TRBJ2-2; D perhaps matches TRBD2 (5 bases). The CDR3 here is CASSEGVRGGTGELFF. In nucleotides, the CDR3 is TGTGCCAGCAGTGAAGGAGTCCGGGGTGGCACCGGGGAGCTGTTTTTT.